This T cell receptor beta chain was retrieved from a study of blood T cell repertoires in COVID-19. In the original processing: Estimation of nucleated cell counts was performed using reference gene primer amplification. Profiling relied on immunoSEQ multiplex PCR, and the TCRdb table lists in-frame clones only, not all of them. Clonal size and the V and J genes are those of that table, whereas D and trimming came from the DNA. Among about 240,000 clones listed, about four fifths were seen once. CDR3 length: 14 residues. Germline lookup yields CDR1 KGHSY and CDR2 FQNENV. The V gene lost 1 base and the J gene lost 13 bases, with 14 bases spanning the gap.

The sequenced material came from peripheral blood. The V gene is TRBV16, the J gene TRBJ1-6; D remains unclear. The clonotype comes from a woman of 80 years or more with acute or convalescent COVID-19. The CDR3 region has the DNA TGTGCCAGCAGCCAATTGTACGAGGGATATCCCCTCCACTTT. Protein product: CASSQLYEGYPLHF.